The 4 T cell receptor beta chains below were found in one sample sequenced in a study of blood T cell repertoires in COVID-19. TCRdb's copy holds only in-frame clones and misses some; the assay was immunoSEQ multiplex PCR. The sample lists over 150,000 clones, 70% to 90% occurring once. The sequencing sample was made of peripheral blood. These receptors originate from a woman between 55 and 75 years old with COVID-19, enrolled during active disease.

This chain uses TRBV19 with TRBJ2-5, with D possibly matching TRBD2 (6 bases). Germline V gene data show CDR1 as LNHDA and CDR2 as SQIVND (reference sequence). Trimming cost V 4 bases and J 5 bases, with 14 bases left between them. The CDR3 covers 14 residues. CDR3 DNA: TGTGCCAGTAGTAAGTCTTTAGCGGATGAGACCCAGTACTTC. The encoded protein is CASSKSLADETQYF.

The chain recombines TRBV4-1 with TRBJ2-7, with TRBD1 identical over 7 bases. Germline CDR1 MGHRA, CDR2 YSYEKL. The CDR3 covers 14 residues. The V gene end was trimmed by 1 base and the J gene end by 6 bases; junction bases not matched to a gene: 6. CDR3 loop: CASSQVGRGFEQYF. DNA of the CDR3: TGCGCCAGCAGCCAAGTGGGCAGGGGGTTCGAGCAGTACTTC.

The V and J genes are TRBV7-3 and TRBJ2-1; no clear D. Germline V gene sequence: CDR1 SGHTA, CDR2 FQGTGA. The CDR3 has 14 amino acids. The ends were cut back, 2 bases at V and 4 bases at J, with 9 bases in the middle. The CDR3 sequence: CASSLSGFYNEQFF. Here the CDR3 DNA reads TGTGCCAGCAGCTTATCAGGTTTTTACAATGAGCAGTTCTTC.

The chain joins TRBV5-1 to TRBJ1-1, with 8 bases lining up with TRBD1. In germline, CDR1 is SGHRS, CDR2 YFSETQ. V shed 0 bases and J 5 bases; nucleotides not matched to a gene: 6. There are 15 residues in the CDR3. The CDR3 sequence is CASSLEGQARTEAFF. The CDR3 DNA is TGCGCCAGCAGCTTGGAGGGACAGGCCCGAACTGAAGCTTTCTTT.